A selection of T cell receptor beta chains follows, all from one sample in a study of chemoradiotherapy in HPV16-positive cancers. Sequencing was performed with immunoSEQ multiplex PCR; in TCRdb, only in-frame clones are kept and a portion is missing. The sample lists over 15,000 clones; about four fifths were seen once. Sampling was done from a patient who underwent chemoradiotherapy. The origin of the receptors is a human donor with HPV-associated anogenital cancer. The CDR3 runs from the conserved cysteine through the conserved F or W. D genes are given only for firm matches. Size tells how often a clone was seen (once, few, many) or the class of an expanded clone, and some rows leave it out.

D	V	size	J	DNA	CDR3
.	TRBV15	once	TRBJ2-1	TGTGCCACCAGCAGAGATTCCGGGGGCCCCCTCAATGAGCAGTTCTTC	CATSRDSGGPLNEQFF
.	TRBV5-6	once	TRBJ1-6	TGTGCCAGCAGCTTGTATTCGGGGGCCCGGATTAATTCACCCCTCCACTTT	CASSLYSGARINSPLHF
TRBD2	TRBV4-1	.	TRBJ2-1	TGCGCCAGCAGCCAAGAGGGCGGGGGGGCAAACAATGAGCAGTTCTTC	CASSQEGGGANNEQFF
TRBD1	TRBV19	few	TRBJ1-5	TGTGCCAGTAGCCCTGACAGGGGGCGCGTCAATCAGCCCCAGCATTTT	CASSPDRGRVNQPQHF
.	TRBV5-6	.	TRBJ2-3	TGTGCCAGCAGCACCCGAATAGGGGATACGCAGTATTTT	CASSTRIGDTQYF
.	TRBV25-1	.	TRBJ2-7	TGTGCCAGCACCCCCACAGGACCCTACGAGCAGTACTTC	CASTPTGPYEQYF
TRBD2	TRBV28	.	TRBJ2-1	TGTGCCAGCAGTACACGACTAGCGGGGTTATACAATGAGCAGTTCTTC	CASSTRLAGLYNEQFF
.	TRBV28	.	TRBJ2-7	TGTGCCAGCACGAGGTTTGGGGCCTACGAGCAGTACTTC	CASTRFGAYEQYF
TRBD1	TRBV18	.	TRBJ2-5	TGTGCCAGCTCGTCCGGGACAGAGGGAGAGACCCAGTACTTC	CASSSGTEGETQYF
.	TRBV15	.	TRBJ2-1	TGTGCCACCAGCCTCCCGGGCACCTTGGTGGACAATGAGCAGTTCTTC	CATSLPGTLVDNEQFF
TRBD1	TRBV5-4	.	TRBJ1-2	TGTGCCAGCAGCCGCGGGACAGGGGGCTACTATGGCTACACCTTC	CASSRGTGGYYGYTF
.	TRBV5-1	.	TRBJ1-1	TGCGCCAGCAGCCACGGGGAGAACACTGAAGCTTTCTTT	CASSHGENTEAFF
.	TRBV6-6	.	TRBJ2-6	TGTGCCAGCAGTTACGGACCTAGCTCTGGGGCCAACGTCCTGACTTTC	CASSYGPSSGANVLTF
.	TRBV25-1	.	TRBJ2-5	TGTGCCAGCAGTAAGGGCAAAAAGGGGTTCCAAGAGACCCAGTACTTC	CASSKGKKGFQETQYF
TRBD1	TRBV15	.	TRBJ1-6	TGTGCCACCAGCAGAGAAGCGACAGGGTCTTCCCTCCACTTT	CATSREATGSSLHF
.	TRBV21-1	.	TRBJ2-2	TGTGCCATCACTAGCGGACAGAACACCGGGGAGCTGTTTTTT	CAITSGQNTGELFF
TRBD1	TRBV9	.	TRBJ1-1	TGTGCCAGCAGCAGACGGACAGGACCGAACACTGAAGCTTTCTTT	CASSRRTGPNTEAFF
TRBD2	TRBV4-3	.	TRBJ2-7	TGCGCCAGCAGCCAAGATTTTTGGGGGGGAAGGCCCTACGAGCAGTACTTC	CASSQDFWGGRPYEQYF
.	TRBV7-6	.	TRBJ2-7	TGTGCCAGCAGTCTTGGACCCAATTACGAGCAGTACTTC	CASSLGPNYEQYF
TRBD1	TRBV27	.	TRBJ2-4	TGTGCCAGCAGGAAACAGGGGACGTTAGACAAAAACATTCAGTACTTC	CASRKQGTLDKNIQYF
.	TRBV18	.	TRBJ2-5	TGTGCCAGCTCACCAGGGGGGGAGACCCAGTACTTC	CASSPGGETQYF